The rows below give T cell receptor beta chains drawn from one sample of a study of T cells in Graves' hyperthyroidism and ophthalmopathy. Each CDR3 protein gets one entry after TCRdb re-called the multiplex PCR reads with MiXCR. The sample includes around 600,000 distinct CDR3 sequences, about a sixth seen only once; the top ten take about 3.5%. Sequencing was carried out using blood. These receptors all stem from a woman between 40 and 55 years old with Graves' ophthalmopathy. Each CDR3 is given with its conserved first and last residue. D genes are given only for firm matches. For some rows the clone size is stated as once, few or many, or as a class when expanded; others skip it.

size	V	D	J	CDR3	DNA
few	TRBV5-8	TRBD1	TRBJ1-2	CASSSPGTGYGYTF	TGTGCCAGCAGCTCCCCCGGGACAGGGTATGGCTACACCTTC
many	TRBV2	TRBD2	TRBJ2-3	CASSEGLASGSADTQYF	TGTGCCAGCAGTGAAGGGCTGGCTAGCGGGAGTGCAGATACGCAGTATTTT
few	TRBV30	TRBD1	TRBJ2-5	CAWNRGVQETQYF	TGTGCCTGGAACAGGGGAGTTCAAGAGACCCAGTACTTC
few	TRBV19	.	TRBJ2-7	CASSMIASSPYEQYF	TGTGCCAGTAGTATGATAGCATCGTCCCCTTACGAGCAGTACTTC
many	TRBV5-1	.	TRBJ2-1	CASRARVAPYNEQFF	TGCGCCAGCAGGGCCCGGGTCGCACCCTACAATGAGCAGTTCTTC
many	TRBV6-1	TRBD2	TRBJ2-7	CASSAGTSGSYEQYF	TGTGCCAGCAGTGCCGGGACTAGCGGATCCTACGAGCAGTACTTC
few	TRBV29-1	.	TRBJ1-4	CSVERWGAGGEKLFF	TGCAGCGTTGAGAGGTGGGGTGCTGGCGGTGAAAAACTGTTTTTT
many	TRBV20-1	TRBD1	TRBJ2-1	CSAPNRDRGNEQFF	TGCAGTGCCCCAAACCGGGACAGGGGCAATGAGCAGTTCTTC
few	TRBV28	.	TRBJ2-2	CASSLNPTGNDTKVFF	TGTGCCAGCAGTTTAAATCCCACAGGGAACGATACGAAGGTGTTTTTT
.	TRBV9	.	TRBJ2-5	CASRARPGPSRGETQYF	TGTGCCAGCCGCGCCCGCCCCGGGCCTAGCCGGGGGGAGACCCAGTACTTC
many	TRBV5-1	.	TRBJ2-3	CASSGTNPSTDTQYF	TGCGCCAGCAGCGGAACGAATCCTAGCACAGATACGCAGTATTTT
many	TRBV7-3	.	TRBJ2-1	CASSLLSGIVNEQFF	TGTGCCAGCAGCTTATTATCGGGAATCGTCAATGAGCAGTTCTTC
.	TRBV15	TRBD1	TRBJ2-6	CATSSPGQGLSGANVLTF	TGTGCCACCAGCAGTCCGGGACAGGGATTATCTGGGGCCAACGTCCTGACTTTC
few	TRBV28	TRBD2	TRBJ2-3	CASSPSGSADTQYF	TGTGCCAGCAGTCCTAGCGGTAGCGCAGATACGCAGTATTTT
.	TRBV20-1	TRBD1	TRBJ1-1	CSALRGRGLGGTEAFF	TGCAGTGCCCTCAGGGGCAGGGGGCTCGGTGGGACTGAAGCTTTCTTT
few	TRBV5-1	TRBD1	TRBJ1-1	CASSFGGGEAFF	TGCGCCAGCAGCTTTGGAGGGGGCGAAGCTTTCTTT
.	TRBV6-1	TRBD1	TRBJ1-2	CASYSGQLFNYGYTF	TGTGCCAGCTACTCGGGACAGCTTTTTAACTATGGCTACACCTTC
few	TRBV7-9	.	TRBJ1-3	CASSLKTDDLSGNTIYF	TGTGCCAGCAGCTTAAAGACTGACGACCTCTCTGGAAACACCATATATTTT
many	TRBV6-2/TRBV6-3	TRBD2	TRBJ2-1	CASSSPLLAGGYNEQFF	TGTGCCAGCAGTTCCCCTTTACTAGCGGGGGGGTACAATGAGCAGTTCTTC
few	TRBV4-1	TRBD1	TRBJ1-6	CASSQPDRANSPLHF	TGCGCCAGCAGCCAACCCGACAGGGCGAATTCACCCCTCCACTTT
few	TRBV5-8	TRBD1	TRBJ1-4	CASNTYRGYKLFF	TGTGCCAGCAACACATACAGGGGGTACAAACTGTTTTTT
few	TRBV20-1	.	TRBJ2-3	CSANLSTDTQYF	TGCAGTGCCAACTTAAGCACAGATACGCAGTATTTT
many	TRBV30	.	TRBJ1-1	CAWSGQRDPASAFF	TGTGCCTGGAGTGGTCAGAGGGACCCGGCTTCGGCTTTCTTT
many	TRBV6-5	TRBD1	TRBJ2-1	CASSTRQGVRNEQFF	TGTGCCAGCAGTACTCGACAGGGGGTCCGGAATGAGCAGTTCTTC
many	TRBV20-1	.	TRBJ2-7	CSASSGKIYEQYF	TGCAGTGCTAGCTCCGGGAAAATCTACGAGCAGTACTTC
.	TRBV6-1	.	TRBJ2-5	CASRGLPGAETQYF	TGTGCCAGCAGGGGGCTACCGGGAGCGGAGACCCAGTACTTC
.	TRBV4-1	.	TRBJ2-1	CASSQDRRDRYNEQFF	TGCGCCAGCAGCCAAGATCGGCGGGACCGATACAATGAGCAGTTCTTC
many	TRBV2	.	TRBJ1-5	CASSRGHFNQPQHF	TGTGCCAGCTCCCGCGGACATTTCAATCAGCCCCAGCATTTT
many	TRBV6-1	TRBD1	TRBJ2-7	CASTWDRQSYEQYF	TGTGCCAGCACCTGGGACAGGCAATCCTACGAGCAGTACTTC
.	TRBV29-1	TRBD2	TRBJ2-3	CSVPKTVRTSGSVDTQYF	TGCAGCGTTCCGAAAACCGTAAGGACTAGCGGGAGCGTGGATACGCAGTATTTT
many	TRBV2	TRBD1	TRBJ2-2	CASSGRGQDTGELFF	TGTGCCAGCAGCGGCAGGGGGCAGGACACCGGGGAGCTGTTTTTT
many	TRBV12-3/TRBV12-4	.	TRBJ1-5	CASIRGVINQPQHF	TGTGCCAGCATTCGCGGGGTTATCAATCAGCCCCAGCATTTT
many	TRBV12-3/TRBV12-4	.	TRBJ2-1	CASSLDSGEQFF	TGTGCCAGCAGTTTGGACAGTGGTGAGCAGTTCTTC
.	TRBV28	TRBD1	TRBJ2-1	CASSGTGPGYNEQFF	TGTGCCAGCAGTGGGACAGGACCCGGCTACAATGAGCAGTTCTTC
few	TRBV2	.	TRBJ2-1	CASSEATRGIATWAYNEQFF	TGTGCCAGCAGTGAAGCAACCAGGGGCATAGCGACCTGGGCCTACAATGAGCAGTTCTTC
many	TRBV3-1	.	TRBJ2-7	CASSHKSGGHSYEQYF	TGTGCCAGCAGCCACAAGAGTGGAGGACACAGCTACGAGCAGTACTTC
.	TRBV28	TRBD2	TRBJ2-7	CATQREGEQYF	TGTGCCACTCAGCGGGAGGGCGAGCAGTACTTC
few	TRBV4-1	.	TRBJ2-7	CASSQQPGLNYEQYF	TGCGCCAGCAGCCAACAACCGGGACTTAACTACGAGCAGTACTTC
.	TRBV5-1	.	TRBJ1-1	CASSSGVPMNTEAFF	TGCGCCAGCAGCTCAGGGGTCCCAATGAACACTGAAGCTTTCTTT
many	TRBV11-2	TRBD1	TRBJ1-4	CASSVRDSEKLFF	TGTGCCAGCAGCGTACGGGACAGCGAAAAACTGTTTTTT
many	TRBV7-8	TRBD1	TRBJ2-7	CASSLVGTGNEQYF	TGTGCCAGCAGCTTAGTTGGGACAGGGAACGAGCAGTACTTC
few	TRBV7-9	TRBD1	TRBJ2-3	CASSSEGAGTQYF	TGTGCCAGCAGCTCAGAGGGGGCGGGTACGCAGTATTTT
.	TRBV18	TRBD2	TRBJ2-1	CASSPLRGLARSSYNEQFF	TGTGCCAGCTCACCTTTAAGGGGACTAGCGCGTTCATCCTACAATGAGCAGTTCTTC
many	TRBV6-1	.	TRBJ2-2	CATPNEVGLATGELFF	TGTGCCACCCCGAACGAGGTTGGGTTGGCCACCGGGGAGCTGTTTTTT
many	TRBV7-3	.	TRBJ2-1	CASSLRQHNEQFF	TGTGCCAGCAGCTTAAGACAGCACAATGAGCAGTTCTTC
many	TRBV6-2/TRBV6-3	.	TRBJ2-1	CASSYVTDSYNEQFF	TGTGCCAGCAGTTACGTGACGGACTCCTACAATGAGCAGTTCTTC
few	TRBV24-1	.	TRBJ2-7	CATSDSLDSSYEQYF	TGTGCCACCAGTGATTCCCTGGACAGCTCCTACGAGCAGTACTTC
.	TRBV29-1	.	TRBJ2-1	CSVLKWGSGNEQFF	TGCAGCGTCCTAAAATGGGGTAGCGGCAATGAGCAGTTCTTC
few	TRBV20-1	.	TRBJ2-6	CSAWTGSGANVLTF	TGCAGTGCCTGGACCGGCTCTGGGGCCAACGTCCTGACTTTC
few	TRBV2	.	TRBJ2-1	CASSEGIGRVLDSYNEQFF	TGTGCCAGCAGTGAAGGAATAGGCCGAGTTCTAGATTCCTACAATGAGCAGTTCTTC
.	TRBV7-2	.	TRBJ2-3	CASSFEVRVADTQYF	TGTGCCAGCAGCTTCGAGGTCAGGGTAGCAGATACGCAGTATTTT
few	TRBV3-1	TRBD2	TRBJ2-2	CASSQDAQRGTGELFF	TGTGCCAGCAGCCAAGATGCCCAGCGGGGGACCGGGGAGCTGTTTTTT
many	TRBV9	TRBD2	TRBJ2-2	CASSSSLAGGERGELFF	TGTGCCAGCAGCTCATCCTTAGCGGGAGGAGAGCGCGGGGAGCTGTTTTTT
many	TRBV3-1	TRBD1	TRBJ1-5	CASSQGTGTGSNQPQHF	TGTGCCAGCAGCCAAGGGACAGGGACAGGAAGCAATCAGCCCCAGCATTTT
many	TRBV20-1	TRBD2	TRBJ2-5	CSAGTSGGILETQYF	TGCAGTGCTGGGACTAGCGGGGGGATCCTAGAGACCCAGTACTTC
many	TRBV10-1	.	TRBJ2-7	CASSLGSRWDEQYF	TGCGCCAGCAGTCTCGGGAGTCGTTGGGACGAGCAGTACTTC
many	TRBV6-2/TRBV6-3	.	TRBJ2-1	CASSTGPGANYNEQFF	TGTGCCAGCAGTACTGGGCCGGGGGCAAACTACAATGAGCAGTTCTTC
few	TRBV19	TRBD2	TRBJ2-2	CASKTSGLVTGELFF	TGTGCCAGCAAGACTAGCGGGCTAGTCACCGGGGAGCTGTTTTTT
.	TRBV7-9	TRBD2	TRBJ2-4	CASSLAGGGNIQYF	TGTGCCAGCAGCTTAGCTGGCGGGGGGAACATTCAGTACTTC
many	TRBV28	.	TRBJ1-5	CASSFRQRASQPQHF	TGTGCCAGCAGTTTTAGGCAAAGGGCGAGTCAGCCCCAGCATTTT